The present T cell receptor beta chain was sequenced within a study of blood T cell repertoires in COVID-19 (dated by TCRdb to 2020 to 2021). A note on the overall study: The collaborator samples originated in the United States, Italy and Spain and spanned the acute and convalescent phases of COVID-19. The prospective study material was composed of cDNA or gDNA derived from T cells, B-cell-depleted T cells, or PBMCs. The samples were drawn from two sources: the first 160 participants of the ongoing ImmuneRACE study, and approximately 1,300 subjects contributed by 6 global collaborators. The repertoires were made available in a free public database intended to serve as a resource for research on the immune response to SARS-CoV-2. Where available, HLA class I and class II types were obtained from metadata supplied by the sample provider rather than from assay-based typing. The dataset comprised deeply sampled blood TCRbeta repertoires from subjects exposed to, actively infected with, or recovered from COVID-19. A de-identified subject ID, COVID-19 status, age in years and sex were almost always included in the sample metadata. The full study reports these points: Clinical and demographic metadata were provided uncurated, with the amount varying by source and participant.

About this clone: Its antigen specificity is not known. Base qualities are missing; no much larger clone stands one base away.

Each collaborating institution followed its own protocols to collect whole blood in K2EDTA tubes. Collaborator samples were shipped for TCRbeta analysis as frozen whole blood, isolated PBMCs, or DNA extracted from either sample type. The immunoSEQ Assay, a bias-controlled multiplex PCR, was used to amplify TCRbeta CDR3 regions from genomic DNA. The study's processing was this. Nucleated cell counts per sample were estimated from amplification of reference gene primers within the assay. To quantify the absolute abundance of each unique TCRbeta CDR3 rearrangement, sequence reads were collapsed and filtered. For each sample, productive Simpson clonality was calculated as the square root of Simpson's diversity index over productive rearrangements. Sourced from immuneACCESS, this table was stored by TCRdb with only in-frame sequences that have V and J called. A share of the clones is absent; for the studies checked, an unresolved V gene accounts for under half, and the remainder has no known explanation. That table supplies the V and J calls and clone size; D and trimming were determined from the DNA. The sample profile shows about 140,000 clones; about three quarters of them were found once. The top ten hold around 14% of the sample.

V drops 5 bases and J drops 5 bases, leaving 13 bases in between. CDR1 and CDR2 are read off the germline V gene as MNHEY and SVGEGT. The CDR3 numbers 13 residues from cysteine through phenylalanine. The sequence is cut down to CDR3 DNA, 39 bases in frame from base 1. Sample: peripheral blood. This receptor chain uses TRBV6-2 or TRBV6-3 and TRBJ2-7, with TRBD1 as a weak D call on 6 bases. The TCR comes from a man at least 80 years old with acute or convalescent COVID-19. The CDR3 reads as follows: CASSHPGVDEQYF. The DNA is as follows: TGTGCCAGCAGTCACCCAGGGGTTGACGAGCAGTACTTC.